Listed here is a single TCR beta chain. This clone was counted a few times. The specificity of this receptor is unknown. Nothing much larger sits one base from this clone, and base qualities are not available. The record originates from a study of shared clonotypes between healthy human individuals (dated by TCRdb to the early 2020s). About the full investigation: Three men and two women, aged 18 to 49 years, made up the cohort. For each donor, CD4 naive and CD4 memory were each run on three plates, CD8 naive on two plates, and CD8 memory on one plate. To estimate repertoire size and how much clonotype sharing occurs between individuals, the study deeply sequenced the blood TCR repertoires of 5 or 6 healthy adults. To increase sequencing depth and limit assay-specific biases, different laboratories used diverse techniques to prepare libraries and sequence TCR repertoires. Each donor's leukapheresis produced roughly between roughly 0.85 and 9 billion PBMCs. Results and caveats for the whole study, not just this receptor: Estimated clonotype richness was generally larger for naive than for memory subsets. Pairwise subsampling led to the expectation that sequencing depth would affect the degree of clonotype sharing among donors. When a few donors were compared, the shared fraction of clonotypes was about 5.5% for naive CD4, roughly 3.3% for naive CD8, more than 2% for memory CD4, and 0.4% for memory CD8. Rarefaction of sorted-subset datasets indicated incomplete sequencing despite the large sequencing depth. Because the study included a small number of donors, the genetic and exposure-history diversity represented was limited. Sampling was restricted to blood, and TCR repertoires in tissue are likely to differ from TCR repertoires in blood. Compared with non-shared clonotypes, the clonotypes found in all four sorted-subset donors had higher generation probabilities.

From cysteine to phenylalanine, the CDR3 is 14 amino acids long. Just CDR3 DNA is preserved here, 42 bases in frame from base 1. In the germline V gene (reference sequence), CDR1 corresponds to SGHNT and CDR2 to YYREEE. V is cut by 4 bases and J by 4 bases, and the space between the germline ends is 14 bases. Healthy HIV-negative adults with no recently reported acute infections or vaccinations were included as donors. Every donor was a Caucasian adult living in Nashville, Tennessee, USA. CD4+ T cells were enriched by magnetic negative selection; naive cells were then positively selected on CD45RA, and the negative fraction formed the memory subset. Blood was collected by leukapheresis, and PBMCs were isolated by Ficoll-Histopaque density gradient centrifugation and then cryopreserved in liquid nitrogen vapor phase. Analytical flow cytometry was used to check the purity and quantity of every magnetically sorted T cell population. Genomic DNA was isolated from every sorted fraction and measured by UV absorbance on a Nanodrop 2000c.

Using the deep immunoSEQ assay, TCR CDR3 regions were amplified from genomic DNA by multiplex PCR. Extracted genomic DNA from each cell subset was distributed evenly across all wells of several immunoSEQ 96-well plates, and each plate was treated as a replicate. For sorted subsets, about 200 ng genomic DNA, equal to tens of thousands of T cell genomes, was loaded into each replicate PCR. The purified libraries were quantified using a Qubit 3.0 fluorometer, sized with a Bioanalyzer 2100, and then quantified again using the KAPA Library Quantification kit. Every immunoSEQ 96-well plate was sequenced on a dedicated single-read 150-cycle Illumina NextSeq 550 flow cell. The authors' pipeline ran thus. Because only junctional sequences without quality scores were contained in the immunoSEQ output, filtering matching that applied to full-length reads could not be performed. To assign V/J genes and CDR3, sequences were annotated against IMGT germline references using PyIR, a Python wrapper for IgBLAST v1.9. Any read was removed if the V/J assignment was weak (E-value above 1e-6), the CDR3 was missing, or the read contained stop codons, out-of-frame junctions, or ambiguous translated residues. A V3J clonotype was defined by an identical inferred V gene, J gene, and CDR3 amino acid sequence. Percentage overlap between repertoires was calculated by dividing the number of shared unique clonotypes by the size of the smaller repertoire. Richness of each repertoire was evaluated using RTK rarefaction, the Chao1 estimator, and Recon v2.1 estimates of unobserved clonotypes. For all TCRbeta clonotypes obtained by the gDNA method from several donors, generation probabilities were computed with OLGA. Drawn from immuneACCESS, this table holds only the in-frame rearrangements with V and J called that TCRdb kept. Clones are partly lost; checked studies trace under half to an unresolved V gene and leave the rest unexplained. V, J and clone size derive from that table, while D and trimming were established from the DNA sequence. The sample table lists nearly 1,000,000 clones, about three quarters of them with a count of one. Around 1.5% of the sample goes to the ten largest clones.

The sequenced material came from memory CD4+ T cells sorted from blood. Reading the label with the study, this specimen's cell subset or site is: CD45RA-negative fraction. Here the chain combines TRBV5-4 and TRBJ1-2; perhaps TRBD1 is the D gene, with 6 bases matching. The TCR comes from a man between 18 and 29 years old in good health. At the DNA level, the sequence is TGTGCCAGCAGCCCTCGAAAACAGGGCTATGGCTACACCTTC. This encodes CASSPRKQGYGYTF. Supplemented by the reference TRBV5-4 and TRBJ1-2 proteins around the CDR3, the complete variable domain is ETGVTQSPTHLIKTRGQQVTLRCSSQSGHNTVSWYQQALGQGPQFIFQYYREEENGRGNFPPRFSGLQFPNYSSELNVNALELDDSALYLCASSPRKQGYGYTFGSGTRLTVV.